This T cell receptor beta chain was found in a study of blood T cell repertoires in COVID-19. As for the study in general: The United States, Italy and Spain provided the acute and convalescent COVID-19 samples. From T cells, B-cell-depleted T cells, or PBMCs came the material, which was cDNA or gDNA.

TCRdb's copy holds only in-frame clones and misses some; the assay was immunoSEQ multiplex PCR. Among roughly 290,000 clones listed, around 90% were seen once. This CDR3 spans 16 amino acids. The sequencing sample was made of peripheral blood. The TCR comes from a woman aged 25-40 years with COVID-19, enrolled during active disease. The chain carries TRBV21-1 and TRBJ2-5; TRBD2 is the table's D call, not checked against the DNA. TRBV21-1 is a listed pseudogene. The CDR3 DNA reads TGTGCCAGCAGCAAAACGGGGTTAGGGTTAAGGGAGACCCAGTACTTC. The encoded protein is CASSKTGLGLRETQYF.